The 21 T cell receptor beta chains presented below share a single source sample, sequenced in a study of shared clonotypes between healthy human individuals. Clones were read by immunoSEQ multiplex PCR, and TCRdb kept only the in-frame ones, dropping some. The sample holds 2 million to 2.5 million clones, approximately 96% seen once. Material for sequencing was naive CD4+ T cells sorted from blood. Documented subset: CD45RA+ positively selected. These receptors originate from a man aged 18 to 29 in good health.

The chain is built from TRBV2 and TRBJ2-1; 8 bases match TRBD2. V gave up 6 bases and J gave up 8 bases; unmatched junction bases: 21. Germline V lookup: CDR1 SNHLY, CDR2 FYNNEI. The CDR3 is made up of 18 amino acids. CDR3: CASRIRIPGLGSSDEQFF. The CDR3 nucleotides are TGTGCCAGCAGAATTAGGATCCCGGGACTAGGATCATCGGATGAGCAGTTCTTC.

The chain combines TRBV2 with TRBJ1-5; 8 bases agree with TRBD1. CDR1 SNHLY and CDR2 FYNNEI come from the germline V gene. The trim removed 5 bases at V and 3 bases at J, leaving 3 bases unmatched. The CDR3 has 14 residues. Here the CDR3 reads CASSPTGDNQPQHF. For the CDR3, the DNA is TGTGCCAGCAGTCCGACAGGGGACAATCAGCCCCAGCATTTT.

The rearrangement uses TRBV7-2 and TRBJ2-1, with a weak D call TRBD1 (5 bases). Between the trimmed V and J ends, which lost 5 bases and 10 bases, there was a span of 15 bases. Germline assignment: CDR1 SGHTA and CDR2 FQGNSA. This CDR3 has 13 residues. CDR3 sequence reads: CASSVNWGGEQFF. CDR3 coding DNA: TGTGCCAGCAGCGTGAACTGGGGCGGAGAGCAGTTCTTC.

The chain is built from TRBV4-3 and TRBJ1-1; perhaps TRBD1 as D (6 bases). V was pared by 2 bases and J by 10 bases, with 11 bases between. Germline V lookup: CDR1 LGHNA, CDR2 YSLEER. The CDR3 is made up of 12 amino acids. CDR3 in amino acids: CASSQLGQRAFF. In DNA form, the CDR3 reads TGCGCCAGCAGCCAACTGGGACAAAGAGCTTTCTTT.

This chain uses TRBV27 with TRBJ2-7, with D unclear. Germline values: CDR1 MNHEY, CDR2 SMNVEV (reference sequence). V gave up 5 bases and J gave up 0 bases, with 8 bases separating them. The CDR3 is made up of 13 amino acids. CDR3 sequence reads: CASSRVGSYEQYF. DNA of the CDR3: TGTGCCAGCAGTAGGGTTGGCTCCTACGAGCAGTACTTC.

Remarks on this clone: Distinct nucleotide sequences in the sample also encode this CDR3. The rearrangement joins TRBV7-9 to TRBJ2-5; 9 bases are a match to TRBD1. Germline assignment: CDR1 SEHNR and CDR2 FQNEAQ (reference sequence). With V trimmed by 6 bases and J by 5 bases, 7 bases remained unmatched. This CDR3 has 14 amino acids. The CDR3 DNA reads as TGTGCCAGCAGTCTACAGGGGGCGGCGGAGACCCAGTACTTC. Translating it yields CASSLQGAAETQYF.

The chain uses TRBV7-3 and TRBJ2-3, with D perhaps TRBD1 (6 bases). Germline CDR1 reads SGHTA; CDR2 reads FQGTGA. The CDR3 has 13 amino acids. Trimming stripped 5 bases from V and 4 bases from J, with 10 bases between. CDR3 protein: CASSTGTSDTQYF. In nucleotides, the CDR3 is TGTGCCAGCAGCACGGGGACATCAGATACGCAGTATTTT.

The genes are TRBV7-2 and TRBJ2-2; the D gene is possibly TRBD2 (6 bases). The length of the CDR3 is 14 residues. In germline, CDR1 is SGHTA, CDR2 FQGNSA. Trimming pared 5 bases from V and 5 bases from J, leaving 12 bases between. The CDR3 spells CASSLGGQTGELFF. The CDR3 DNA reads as TGTGCCAGCAGCCTCGGAGGGCAAACCGGGGAGCTGTTTTTT. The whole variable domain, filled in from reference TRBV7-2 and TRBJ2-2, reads GAGVSQSPSNKVTEKGKDVELRCDPISGHTALYWYRQSLGQGLEFLIYFQGNSAPDKSGLPSDRFSAERTGGSVSTLTIQRTQQEDSAVYLCASSLGGQTGELFFGEGSRLTVL.

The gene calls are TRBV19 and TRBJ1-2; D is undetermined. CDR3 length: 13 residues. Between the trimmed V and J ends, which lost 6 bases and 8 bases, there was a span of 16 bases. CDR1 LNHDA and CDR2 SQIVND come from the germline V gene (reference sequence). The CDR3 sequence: CASSPAGVWGYTF. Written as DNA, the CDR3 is TGTGCCAGTAGCCCAGCCGGGGTATGGGGCTACACCTTC.

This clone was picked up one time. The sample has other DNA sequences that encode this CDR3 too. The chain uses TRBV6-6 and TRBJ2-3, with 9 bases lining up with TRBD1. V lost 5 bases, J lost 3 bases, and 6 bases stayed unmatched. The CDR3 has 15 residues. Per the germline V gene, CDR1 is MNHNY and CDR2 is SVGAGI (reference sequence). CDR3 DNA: TGTGCCAGCAGTAGGGGACAGGGAGATACAGATACGCAGTATTTT. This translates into CASSRGQGDTDTQYF.

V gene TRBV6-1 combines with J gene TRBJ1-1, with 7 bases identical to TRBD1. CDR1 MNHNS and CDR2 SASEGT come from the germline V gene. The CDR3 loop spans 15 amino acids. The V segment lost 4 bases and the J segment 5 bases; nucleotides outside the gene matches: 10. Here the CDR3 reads CASSALQGTGTEAFF. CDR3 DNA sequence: TGTGCCAGCAGTGCACTACAGGGGACTGGGACTGAAGCTTTCTTT.

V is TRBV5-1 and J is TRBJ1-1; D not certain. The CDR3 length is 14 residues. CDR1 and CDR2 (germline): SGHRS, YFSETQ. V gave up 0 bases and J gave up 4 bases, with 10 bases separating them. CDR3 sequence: CASSLDVVTTEAFF. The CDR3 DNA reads TGCGCCAGCAGCTTGGATGTGGTTACCACTGAAGCTTTCTTT.

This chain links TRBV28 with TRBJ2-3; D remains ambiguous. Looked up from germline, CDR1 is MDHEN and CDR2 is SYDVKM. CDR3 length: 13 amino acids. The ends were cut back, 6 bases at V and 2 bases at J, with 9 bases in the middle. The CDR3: CASSEKNTDTQYF. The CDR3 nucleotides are TGTGCCAGCAGCGAGAAGAACACAGATACGCAGTATTTT.

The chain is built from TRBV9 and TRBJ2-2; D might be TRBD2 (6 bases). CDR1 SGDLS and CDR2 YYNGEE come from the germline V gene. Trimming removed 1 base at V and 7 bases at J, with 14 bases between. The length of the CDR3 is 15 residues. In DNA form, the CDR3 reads TGTGCCAGCAGCGTATTAGCGGACCCAAGCGGGGAGCTGTTTTTT. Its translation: CASSVLADPSGELFF.

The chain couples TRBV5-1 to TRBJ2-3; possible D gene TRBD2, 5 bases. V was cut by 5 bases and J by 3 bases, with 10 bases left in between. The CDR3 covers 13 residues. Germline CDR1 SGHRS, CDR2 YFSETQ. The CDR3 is CASSHRGTDTQYF. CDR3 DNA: TGCGCCAGCAGTCACCGGGGTACAGATACGCAGTATTTT.

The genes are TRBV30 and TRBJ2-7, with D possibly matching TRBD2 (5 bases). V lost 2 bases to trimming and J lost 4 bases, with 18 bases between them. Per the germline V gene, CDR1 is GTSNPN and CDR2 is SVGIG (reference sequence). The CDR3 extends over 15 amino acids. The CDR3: CAWSRPQSRGYEQYF. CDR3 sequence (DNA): TGTGCCTGGAGTAGGCCCCAGTCTAGAGGGTACGAGCAGTACTTC.

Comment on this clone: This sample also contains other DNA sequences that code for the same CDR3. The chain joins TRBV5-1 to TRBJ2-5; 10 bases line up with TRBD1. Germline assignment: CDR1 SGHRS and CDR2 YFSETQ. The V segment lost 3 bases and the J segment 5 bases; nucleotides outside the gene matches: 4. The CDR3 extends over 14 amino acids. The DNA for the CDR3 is TGCGCCAGCAGCTCGGGACAGGGGCGGGAGACCCAGTACTTC. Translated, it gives CASSSGQGRETQYF.

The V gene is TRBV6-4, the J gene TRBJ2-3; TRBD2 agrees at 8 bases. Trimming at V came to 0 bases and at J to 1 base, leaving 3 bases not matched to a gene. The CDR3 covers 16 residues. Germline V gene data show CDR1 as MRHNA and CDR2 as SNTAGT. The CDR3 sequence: CASSDSAGARTDTQYF. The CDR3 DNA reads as TGTGCCAGCAGTGACTCAGCGGGGGCCCGCACAGATACGCAGTATTTT.

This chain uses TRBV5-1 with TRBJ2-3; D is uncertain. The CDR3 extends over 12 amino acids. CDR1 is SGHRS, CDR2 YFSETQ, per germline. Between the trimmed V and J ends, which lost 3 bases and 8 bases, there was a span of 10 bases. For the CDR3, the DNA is TGCGCCAGCAGCTCTGAAGCTCCTACGCAGTATTTT. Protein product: CASSSEAPTQYF.

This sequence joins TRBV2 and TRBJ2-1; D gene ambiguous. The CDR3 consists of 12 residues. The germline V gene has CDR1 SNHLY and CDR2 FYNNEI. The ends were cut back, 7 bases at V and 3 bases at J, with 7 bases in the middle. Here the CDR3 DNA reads TGTGCCAGCACGGAAGACTACAATGAGCAGTTCTTC. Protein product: CASTEDYNEQFF. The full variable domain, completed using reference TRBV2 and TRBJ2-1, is EPEVTQTPSHQVTQMGQEVILRCVPISNHLYFYWYRQILGQKVEFLVSFYNNEISEKSEIFDDQFSVERPDGSNFTLKIRSTKLEDSAMYFCASTEDYNEQFFGPGTRLTVL.

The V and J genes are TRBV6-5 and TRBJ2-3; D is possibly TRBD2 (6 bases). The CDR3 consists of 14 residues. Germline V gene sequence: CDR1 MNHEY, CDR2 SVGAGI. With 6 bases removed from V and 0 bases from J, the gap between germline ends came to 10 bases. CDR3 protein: CASSWDFSTDTQYF. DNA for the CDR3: TGTGCCAGCAGCTGGGACTTTAGCACAGATACGCAGTATTTT.